This T cell receptor beta chain was sequenced in a study of early T cells in non-severe SARS-CoV-2 infection. Overall study context: With bulk RNA from unsorted whole blood as input, sequencing yielded unpaired chains.

Study conclusions and caveats: VDJdb matching, biased toward anti-spike CD8 responses, missed private and CD4 specificities.

The sample holds many counts of this clonotype. Its antigen remains unknown. Unique molecular identifier tags were affixed to discrete cDNA molecules. Each CDR3 protein gets one entry after TCRdb re-called the 5' RACE reads with MiXCR. Altogether approximately 71,000 distinct CDR3 sequences are present, approximately 12% being singletons, with the ten largest covering around 1.8%. Germline V CDR1 and CDR2: ENHRY, SYGVKD. With V trimmed by 3 bases and J by 5 bases, 6 bases remained unmatched. The CDR3 totals 16 residues. Specimen: whole blood. The chain recombines TRBV10-3 with TRBJ2-3; TRBD2 matches at 12 bases. The clonotype comes from an adult who was a healthcare worker with PCR-confirmed SARS-CoV-2 infection or an uninfected control (not recorded which). CDR3 sequence reads: CAISDGPSGGEDTQYF. CDR3 DNA: TGTGCCATCAGTGACGGGCCTAGCGGGGGGGAAGATACGCAGTATTTT.